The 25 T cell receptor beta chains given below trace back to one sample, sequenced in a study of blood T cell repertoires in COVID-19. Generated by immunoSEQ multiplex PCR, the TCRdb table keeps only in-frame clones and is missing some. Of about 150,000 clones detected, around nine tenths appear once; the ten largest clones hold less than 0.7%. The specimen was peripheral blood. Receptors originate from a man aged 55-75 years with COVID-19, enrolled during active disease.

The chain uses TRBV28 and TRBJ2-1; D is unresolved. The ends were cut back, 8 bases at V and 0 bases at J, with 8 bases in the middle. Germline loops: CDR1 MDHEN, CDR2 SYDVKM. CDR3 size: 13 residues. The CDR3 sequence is CASGPSSYNEQFF. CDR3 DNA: TGTGCCAGCGGGCCCAGCTCCTACAATGAGCAGTTCTTC.

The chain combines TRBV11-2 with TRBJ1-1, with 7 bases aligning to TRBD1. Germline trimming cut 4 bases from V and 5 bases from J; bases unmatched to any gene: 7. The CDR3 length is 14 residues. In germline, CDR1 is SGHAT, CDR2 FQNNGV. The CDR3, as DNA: TGTGCCAGCAGCTCGACAGGGTCTGGGACTGAAGCTTTCTTT. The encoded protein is CASSSTGSGTEAFF. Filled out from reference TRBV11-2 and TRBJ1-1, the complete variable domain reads EAGVAQSPRYKIIEKRQSVAFWCNPISGHATLYWYQQILGQGPKLLIQFQNNGVVDDSQLPKDRFSAERLKGVDSTLKIQPAKLEDSAVYLCASSSTGSGTEAFFGQGTRLTVV.

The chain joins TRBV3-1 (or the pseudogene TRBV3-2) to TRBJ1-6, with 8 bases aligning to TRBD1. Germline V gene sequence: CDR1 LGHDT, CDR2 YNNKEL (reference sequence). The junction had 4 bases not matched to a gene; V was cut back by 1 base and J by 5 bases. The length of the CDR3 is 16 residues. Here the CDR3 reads CASSQGGTGHNSPLHF. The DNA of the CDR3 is TGTGCCAGCAGCCAAGGGGGGACAGGCCATAATTCACCCCTCCACTTT.

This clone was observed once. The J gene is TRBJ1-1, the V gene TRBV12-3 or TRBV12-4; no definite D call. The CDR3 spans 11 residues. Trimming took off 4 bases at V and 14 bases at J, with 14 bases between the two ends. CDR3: CASSSTTWRFF. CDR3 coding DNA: TGTGCCAGCAGTTCTACCACATGGCGGTTCTTT.

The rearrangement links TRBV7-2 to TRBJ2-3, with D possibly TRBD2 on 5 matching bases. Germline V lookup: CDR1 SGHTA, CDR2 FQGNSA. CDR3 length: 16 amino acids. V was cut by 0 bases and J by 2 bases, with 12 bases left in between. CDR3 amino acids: CASSLAGPGITDTQYF. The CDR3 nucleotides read TGTGCCAGCAGCTTAGCGGGTCCGGGGATCACAGATACGCAGTATTTT.

The CDR3 sequence: CASSSSVTMNTEAFF. CDR3 DNA sequence: TGTGCCAGCAGCTCCTCAGTAACCATGAACACTGAAGCTTTCTTT. This chain joins TRBV5-4 and TRBJ1-1; D gene unclear. Germline assignment: CDR1 SGHNT and CDR2 YYREEE (reference sequence). CDR3 length: 15 amino acids. The V and J ends lost 3 bases and 0 bases respectively, with 12 bases between them.

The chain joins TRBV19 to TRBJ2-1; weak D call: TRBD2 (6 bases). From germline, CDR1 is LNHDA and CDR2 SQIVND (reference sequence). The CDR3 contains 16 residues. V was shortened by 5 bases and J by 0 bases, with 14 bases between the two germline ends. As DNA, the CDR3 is TGTGCCAGTAGTGGCCGGGACTCCCTCTCCTACAATGAGCAGTTCTTC. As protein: CASSGRDSLSYNEQFF.

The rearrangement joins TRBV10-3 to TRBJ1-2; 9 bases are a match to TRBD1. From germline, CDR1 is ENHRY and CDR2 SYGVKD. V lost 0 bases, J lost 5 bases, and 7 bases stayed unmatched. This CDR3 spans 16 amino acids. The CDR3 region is CAISESLRTGEYGYTF. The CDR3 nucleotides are TGTGCCATCAGTGAGTCCCTCCGGACAGGGGAATATGGCTACACCTTC.

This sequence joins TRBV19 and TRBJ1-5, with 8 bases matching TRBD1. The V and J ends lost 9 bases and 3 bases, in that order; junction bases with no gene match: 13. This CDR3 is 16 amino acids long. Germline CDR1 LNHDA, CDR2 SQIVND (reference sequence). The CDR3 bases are TGTGCCAGCACACAGTTCGGGACAGGCCTCAATCAGCCCCAGCATTTT. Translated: CASTQFGTGLNQPQHF. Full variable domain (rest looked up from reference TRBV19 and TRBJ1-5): DGGITQSPKYLFRKEGQNVTLSCEQNLNHDAMYWYRQDPGQGLRLIYYSQIVNDFQKGDIAEGYSVSREKKESFPLTVTSAQKNPTAFYLCASTQFGTGLNQPQHFGDGTRLSIL.

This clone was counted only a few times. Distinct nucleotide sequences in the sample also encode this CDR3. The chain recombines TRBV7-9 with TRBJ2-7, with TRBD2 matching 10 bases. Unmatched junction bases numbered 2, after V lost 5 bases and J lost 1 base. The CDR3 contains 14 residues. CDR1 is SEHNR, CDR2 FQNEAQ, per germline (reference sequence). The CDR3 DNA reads TGTGCCAGCAGCAGGACTAGCGGATCCTACGAGCAGTACTTC. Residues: CASSRTSGSYEQYF.

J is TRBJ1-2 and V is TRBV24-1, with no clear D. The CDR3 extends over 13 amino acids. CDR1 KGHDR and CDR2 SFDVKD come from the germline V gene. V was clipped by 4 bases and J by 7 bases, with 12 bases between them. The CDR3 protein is CATSERKGGGYTF. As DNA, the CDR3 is TGTGCCACCAGTGAACGCAAGGGAGGTGGCTACACCTTC.

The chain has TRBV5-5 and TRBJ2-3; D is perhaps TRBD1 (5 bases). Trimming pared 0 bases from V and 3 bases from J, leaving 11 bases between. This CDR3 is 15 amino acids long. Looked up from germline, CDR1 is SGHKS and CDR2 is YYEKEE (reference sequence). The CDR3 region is CASSLVRVNTDTQYF. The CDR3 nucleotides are TGTGCCAGCAGCTTGGTCAGGGTGAATACAGATACGCAGTATTTT.

The CDR3, as DNA: TGTGCCATCAGTGCACAGGGGAACACTGAAGCTTTCTTT. Protein sequence: CAISAQGNTEAFF. The V gene is TRBV10-3, the J gene TRBJ1-1; the D gene is possibly TRBD1 (6 bases). Trimming stripped 4 bases from V and 1 base from J, with 7 bases between. The CDR3 covers 13 residues. CDR1 and CDR2 (germline): ENHRY, SYGVKD.

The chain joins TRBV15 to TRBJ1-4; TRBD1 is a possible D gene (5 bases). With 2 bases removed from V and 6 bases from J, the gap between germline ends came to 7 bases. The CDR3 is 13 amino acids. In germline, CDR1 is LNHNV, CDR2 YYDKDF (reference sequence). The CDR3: CATSRLQDEKLFF. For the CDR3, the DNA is TGTGCCACCAGCAGACTACAGGATGAAAAACTGTTTTTT.

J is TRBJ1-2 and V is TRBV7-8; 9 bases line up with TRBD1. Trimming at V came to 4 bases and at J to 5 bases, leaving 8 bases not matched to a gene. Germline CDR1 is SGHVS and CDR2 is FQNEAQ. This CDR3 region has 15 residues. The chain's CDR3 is CASSSWDREPYGYTF. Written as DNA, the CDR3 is TGTGCCAGCAGCTCCTGGGACAGGGAGCCTTATGGCTACACCTTC. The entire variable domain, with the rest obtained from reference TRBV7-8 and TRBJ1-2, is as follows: GAGVSQSPRYKVAKRGQDVALRCDPISGHVSLFWYQQALGQGPEFLTYFQNEAQLDKSGLPSDRFFAERPEGSVSTLKIQRTQQEDSAVYLCASSSWDREPYGYTFGSGTRLTVV.

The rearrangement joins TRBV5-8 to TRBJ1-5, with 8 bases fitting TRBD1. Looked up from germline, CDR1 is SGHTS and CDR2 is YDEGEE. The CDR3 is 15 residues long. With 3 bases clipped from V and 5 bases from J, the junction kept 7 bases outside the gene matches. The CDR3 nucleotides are TGTGCCAGCAGCTCCACTGACAGGGGATATCAGCCCCAGCATTTT. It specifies CASSSTDRGYQPQHF.

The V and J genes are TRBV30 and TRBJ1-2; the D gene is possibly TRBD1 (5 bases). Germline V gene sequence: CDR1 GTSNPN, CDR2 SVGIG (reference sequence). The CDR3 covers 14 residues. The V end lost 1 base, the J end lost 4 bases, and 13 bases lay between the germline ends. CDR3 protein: CAWSEMWGSYGYTF. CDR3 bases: TGTGCCTGGAGTGAAATGTGGGGCAGCTATGGCTACACCTTC.

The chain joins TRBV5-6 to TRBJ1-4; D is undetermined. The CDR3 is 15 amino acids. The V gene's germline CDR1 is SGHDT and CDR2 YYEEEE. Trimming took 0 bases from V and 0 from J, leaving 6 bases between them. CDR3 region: CASSLEPSTNEKLFF. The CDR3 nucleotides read TGTGCCAGCAGCTTGGAGCCCTCAACTAATGAAAAACTGTTTTTT. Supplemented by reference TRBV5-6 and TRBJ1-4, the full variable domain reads DAGVTQSPTHLIKTRGQQVTLRCSPKSGHDTVSWYQQALGQGPQFIFQYYEEEERQRGNFPDRFSGHQFPNYSSELNVNALLLGDSALYLCASSLEPSTNEKLFFGSGTQLSVL.

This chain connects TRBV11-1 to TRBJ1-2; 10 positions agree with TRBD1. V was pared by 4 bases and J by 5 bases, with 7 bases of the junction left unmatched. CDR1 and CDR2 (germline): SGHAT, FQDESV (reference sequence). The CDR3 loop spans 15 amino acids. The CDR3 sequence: CASSSPGQGKYGYTF. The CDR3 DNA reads TGTGCCAGCAGCTCCCCGGGACAGGGGAAGTATGGCTACACCTTC.

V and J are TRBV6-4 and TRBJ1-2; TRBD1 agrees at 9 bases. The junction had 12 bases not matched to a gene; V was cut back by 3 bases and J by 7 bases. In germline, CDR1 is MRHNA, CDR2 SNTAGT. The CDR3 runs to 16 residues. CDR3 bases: TGTGCCAGCAGTGAGGGTTCTTCGGACAGGGGACGTGGCTACACCTTC. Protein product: CASSEGSSDRGRGYTF.

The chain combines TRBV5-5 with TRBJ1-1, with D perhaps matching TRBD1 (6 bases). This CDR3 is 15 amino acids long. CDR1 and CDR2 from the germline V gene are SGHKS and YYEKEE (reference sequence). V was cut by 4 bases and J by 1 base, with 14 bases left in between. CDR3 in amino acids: CASSPTPGQNTEAFF. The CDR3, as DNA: TGTGCCAGCAGCCCCACTCCGGGACAGAACACTGAAGCTTTCTTT. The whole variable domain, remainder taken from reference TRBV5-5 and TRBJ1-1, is DAGVTQSPTHLIKTRGQQVTLRCSPISGHKSVSWYQQVLGQGPQFIFQYYEKEERGRGNFPDRFSARQFPNYSSELNVNALLLGDSALYLCASSPTPGQNTEAFFGQGTRLTVV.

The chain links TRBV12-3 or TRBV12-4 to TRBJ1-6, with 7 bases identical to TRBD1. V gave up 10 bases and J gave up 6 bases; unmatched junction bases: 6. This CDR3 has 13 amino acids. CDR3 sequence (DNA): TGTGCCACCAACAGGGGAGGTAATTCACCCCTCCACTTT. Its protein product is CATNRGGNSPLHF.

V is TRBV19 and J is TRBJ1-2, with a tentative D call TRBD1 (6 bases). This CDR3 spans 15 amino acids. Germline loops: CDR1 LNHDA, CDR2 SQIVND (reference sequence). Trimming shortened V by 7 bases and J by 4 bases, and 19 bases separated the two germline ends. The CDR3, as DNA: TGTGCCAGTACCACATTCGGACAGTCTATCTATGGCTACACCTTC. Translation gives CASTTFGQSIYGYTF.

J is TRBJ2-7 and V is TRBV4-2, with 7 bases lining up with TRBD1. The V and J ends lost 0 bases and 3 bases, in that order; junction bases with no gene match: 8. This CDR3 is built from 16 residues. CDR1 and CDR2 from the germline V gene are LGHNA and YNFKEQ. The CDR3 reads CASSQEGQGDFYEQYF. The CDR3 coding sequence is TGTGCCAGCAGCCAAGAGGGGCAGGGGGATTTCTACGAGCAGTACTTC.

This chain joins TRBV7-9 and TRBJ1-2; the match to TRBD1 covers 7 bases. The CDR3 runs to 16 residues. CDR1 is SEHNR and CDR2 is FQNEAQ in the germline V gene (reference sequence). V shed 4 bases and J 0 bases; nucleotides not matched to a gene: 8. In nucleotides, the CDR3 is TGTGCCAGCAGCTATACAGGGGTCGAAGCTAACTATGGCTACACCTTC. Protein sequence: CASSYTGVEANYGYTF.